This TCR beta chain was found in a study of OX40 agonist ivuxolimab in advanced cancers. Germline lookup yields CDR1 MNHNY and CDR2 SVGAGI (reference sequence). Trimming left V 0 bases short and J 0 bases short, with 9 bases between. The CDR3 length is 16 residues. Study-wide findings and caveats: At 0.1 to 3.0 mg/kg, clonal expansion of CD4+ and CD8+ blood T cells had occurred by week 6.

TCRdb's table, derived via immunoSEQ multiplex PCR, lists solely in-frame clones and lacks some. The sample has 67,000 or so clones; 86% are singletons. Concerning this clone itself: Its antigen remains unknown.

Sequences were derived from CD4+ or CD8+ T cells sorted from blood, sampled in a trial of the OX40 agonist ivuxolimab. The source of this sequence is an adult with an advanced solid tumor such as melanoma, head and neck, liver or kidney cancer. The rearrangement uses TRBV6-6 and TRBJ1-5; D is unresolved. CDR3 nucleotide sequence: TGTGCCAGCAGTTACTCGGCAGGAGTTAGCAATCAGCCCCAGCATTTT. Its translation: CASSYSAGVSNQPQHF.